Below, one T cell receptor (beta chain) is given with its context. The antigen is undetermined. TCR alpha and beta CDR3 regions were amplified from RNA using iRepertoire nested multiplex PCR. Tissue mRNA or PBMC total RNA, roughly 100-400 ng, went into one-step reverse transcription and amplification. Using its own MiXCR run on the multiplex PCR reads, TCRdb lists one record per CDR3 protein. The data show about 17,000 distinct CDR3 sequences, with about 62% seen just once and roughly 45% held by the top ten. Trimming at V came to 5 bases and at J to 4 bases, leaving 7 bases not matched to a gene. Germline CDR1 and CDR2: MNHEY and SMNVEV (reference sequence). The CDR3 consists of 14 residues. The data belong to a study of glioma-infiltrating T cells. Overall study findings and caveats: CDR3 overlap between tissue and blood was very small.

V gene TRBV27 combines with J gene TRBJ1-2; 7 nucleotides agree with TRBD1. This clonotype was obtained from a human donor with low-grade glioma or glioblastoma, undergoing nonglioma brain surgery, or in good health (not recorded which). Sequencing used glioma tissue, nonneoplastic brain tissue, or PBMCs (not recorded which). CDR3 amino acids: CASSTRQGLYGYTF. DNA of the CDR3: TGTGCCAGCAGTACTCGACAGGGCCTCTATGGCTACACCTTC.